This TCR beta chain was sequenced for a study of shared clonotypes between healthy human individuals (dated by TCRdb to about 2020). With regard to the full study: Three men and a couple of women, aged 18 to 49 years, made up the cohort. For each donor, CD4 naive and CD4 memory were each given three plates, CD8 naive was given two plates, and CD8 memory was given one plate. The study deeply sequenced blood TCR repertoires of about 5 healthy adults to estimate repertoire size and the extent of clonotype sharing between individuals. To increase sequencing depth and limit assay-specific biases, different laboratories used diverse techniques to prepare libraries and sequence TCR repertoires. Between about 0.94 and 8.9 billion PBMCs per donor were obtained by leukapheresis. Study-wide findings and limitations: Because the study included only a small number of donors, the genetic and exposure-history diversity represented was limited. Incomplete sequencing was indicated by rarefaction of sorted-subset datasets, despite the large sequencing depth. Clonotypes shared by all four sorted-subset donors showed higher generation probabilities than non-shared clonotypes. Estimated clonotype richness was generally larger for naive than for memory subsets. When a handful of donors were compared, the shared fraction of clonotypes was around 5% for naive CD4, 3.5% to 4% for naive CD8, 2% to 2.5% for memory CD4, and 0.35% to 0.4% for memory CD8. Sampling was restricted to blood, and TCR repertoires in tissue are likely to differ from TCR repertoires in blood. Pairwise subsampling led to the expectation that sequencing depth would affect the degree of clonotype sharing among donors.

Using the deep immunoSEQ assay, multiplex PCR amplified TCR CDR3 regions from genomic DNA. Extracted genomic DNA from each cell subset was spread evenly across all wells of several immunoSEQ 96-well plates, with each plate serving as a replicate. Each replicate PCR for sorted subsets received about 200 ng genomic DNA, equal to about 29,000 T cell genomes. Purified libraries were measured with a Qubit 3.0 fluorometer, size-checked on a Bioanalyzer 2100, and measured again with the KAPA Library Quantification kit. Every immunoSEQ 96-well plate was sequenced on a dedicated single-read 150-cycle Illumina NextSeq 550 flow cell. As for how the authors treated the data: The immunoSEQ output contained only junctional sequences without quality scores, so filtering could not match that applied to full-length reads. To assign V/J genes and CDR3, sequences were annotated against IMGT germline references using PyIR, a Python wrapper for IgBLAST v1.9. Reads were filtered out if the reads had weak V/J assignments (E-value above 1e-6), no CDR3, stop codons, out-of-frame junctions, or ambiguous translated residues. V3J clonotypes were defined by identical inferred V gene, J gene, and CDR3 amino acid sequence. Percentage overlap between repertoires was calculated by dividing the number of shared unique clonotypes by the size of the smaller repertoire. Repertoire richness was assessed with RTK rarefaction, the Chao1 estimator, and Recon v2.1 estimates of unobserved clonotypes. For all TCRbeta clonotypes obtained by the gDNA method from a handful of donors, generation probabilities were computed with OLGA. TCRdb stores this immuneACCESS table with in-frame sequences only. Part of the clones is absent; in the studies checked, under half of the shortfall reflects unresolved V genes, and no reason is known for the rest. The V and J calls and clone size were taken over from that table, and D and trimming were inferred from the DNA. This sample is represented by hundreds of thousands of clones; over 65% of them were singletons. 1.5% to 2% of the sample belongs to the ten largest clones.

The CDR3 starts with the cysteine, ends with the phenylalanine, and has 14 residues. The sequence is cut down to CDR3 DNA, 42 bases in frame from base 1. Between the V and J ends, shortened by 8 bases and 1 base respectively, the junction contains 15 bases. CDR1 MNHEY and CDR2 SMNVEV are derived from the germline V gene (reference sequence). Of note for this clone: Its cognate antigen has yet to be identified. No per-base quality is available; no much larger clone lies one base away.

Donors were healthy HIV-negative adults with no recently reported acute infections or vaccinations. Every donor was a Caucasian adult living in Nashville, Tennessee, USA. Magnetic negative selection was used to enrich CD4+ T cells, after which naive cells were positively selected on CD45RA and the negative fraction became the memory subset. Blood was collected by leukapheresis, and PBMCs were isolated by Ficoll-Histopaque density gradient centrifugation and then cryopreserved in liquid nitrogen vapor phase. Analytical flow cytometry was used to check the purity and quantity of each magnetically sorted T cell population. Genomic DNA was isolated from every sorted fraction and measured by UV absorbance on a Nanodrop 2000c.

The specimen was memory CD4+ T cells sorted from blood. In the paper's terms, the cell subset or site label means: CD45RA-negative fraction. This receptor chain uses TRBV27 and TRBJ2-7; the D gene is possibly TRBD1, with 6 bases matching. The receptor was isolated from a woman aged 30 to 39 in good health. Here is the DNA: TGTGCCAGCGGACCCTGGGACACTTCCTACGAGCAGTACTTC. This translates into CASGPWDTSYEQYF.